This T cell receptor beta chain was captured by sequencing in a study of cytomegalovirus exposure and HLA in healthy donors. Trimming removed 3 bases from V and 0 bases from J; junction bases left unmatched: 9. Germline loops: CDR1 LGHNA, CDR2 YNFKEQ. This CDR3 has 17 amino acids. Libraries were prepared by immunoSEQ multiplex PCR; TCRdb keeps only in-frame clonotypes and omits some of them. The sample includes over 150,000 clones, approximately 84% seen only once; the top ten take 2.5% to 3.5%. This chain links TRBV4-2 with TRBJ1-2; 8 bases fit TRBD1. The origin of this receptor is a woman under 30 in good health and CMV-seropositive. Sequencing was performed on PBMCs. The CDR3 loop is CASSHTGTGGTNYGYTF. As DNA, the CDR3 is TGTGCCAGCAGCCACACCGGGACAGGAGGGACTAACTATGGCTACACCTTC.